These T cell receptor beta chains were read from a single sample in a study of human thymus T cells. Using immunoSEQ multiplex PCR, the repertoire was profiled, and TCRdb retains in-frame clones only, with some absent. This sample yields 70,000 to 75,000 clones, of which roughly 94% are seen a single time; 0.034% belongs to the top ten. Sequences were obtained from thymus tissue. These receptors were collected from a girl under two years old with a congenital heart defect but otherwise immunologically healthy. Each CDR3 is given without its conserved first and last residue. Each record gives: V gene, D gene, J gene, CDR3 protein. D genes are given only for firm matches.

TRBV6-5	NA	TRBJ2-1	ASSPLGKAYNEQF
TRBV18	TRBD1	TRBJ2-5	ASSPRPLDRGETQY
TRBV2	NA	TRBJ2-3	ASSGLMDPATDTQY
TRBV19	TRBD1	TRBJ2-4	ASRVRGLTKNIQY
TRBV28	NA	TRBJ2-1	ASSFSAYNEQF
TRBV28	NA	TRBJ2-3	ASDHILPGPTPDTQY
TRBV19	NA	TRBJ2-2	ASSIGLGGRNTGELF
TRBV11-2	NA	TRBJ2-1	ASTPGPPKPRDEQF
TRBV28	NA	TRBJ2-2	ASGGNANTGELF
TRBV10-3	TRBD1	TRBJ2-7	AIRDRGQEQY
TRBV30	NA	TRBJ1-1	AWTFGRGIASEAF
TRBV4-1	NA	TRBJ2-7	ASSQDPAGCYEQY
TRBV30	NA	TRBJ1-2	ARDRWNGYT
TRBV21-1	NA	TRBJ1-4	ASSTSPGGETNEKLF
TRBV20-1	NA	TRBJ1-1	SAPTREAF
TRBV19	NA	TRBJ1-5	ATSGTKLVGGDQPQH
TRBV4-3	NA	TRBJ2-7	ASSQASTRSLYEQY
TRBV19	TRBD1	TRBJ1-5	ASSPPATGDAPGGTNQPQH
TRBV7-9	NA	TRBJ2-7	ASSLAGRGRSSGSYEQY
TRBV6-6	TRBD1	TRBJ1-1	ASSYRPGQGSPEAF
TRBV6-5	TRBD2	TRBJ2-7	ASSSGGEQY
TRBV9	NA	TRBJ2-5	ASSVDPSGETQY
TRBV5-5	NA	TRBJ2-7	ASSLVGREYEQY
TRBV5-8	TRBD1	TRBJ1-1	ASSHDRGENTEAF
TRBV4-2	NA	TRBJ1-4	ASSGSRATNEKLF
TRBV19	TRBD1	TRBJ1-5	ASSPRTGRSNQPQH